This T cell receptor (beta chain) was recorded in a study of OX40 agonist ivuxolimab in advanced cancers. About the research overall: Patients were given ivuxolimab, an antibody that agonizes OX40 (CD134). Six ivuxolimab dose levels, 0.01 to 10 mg/kg, were given intravenously every 2 weeks. The dose-escalation cohort had hepatocellular carcinoma, melanoma, renal cell or head and neck cancer. Study-wide points: CD4+ and CD8+ blood T cells expanded clonally by week 6 at 0.1 to 3.0 mg/kg.

The V gene's germline CDR1 is SNHLY and CDR2 FYNNEI. The CDR3 is 13 residues long. V dropped 1 base and J dropped 6 bases, with 9 bases sitting between them. Assay: immunoSEQ multiplex PCR; the TCRdb copy retains only in-frame clones and omits some. The profile shows more than 35,000 clones, 80% of them singletons. With regard to this clone: Antigen unknown.

The sequences come from CD4+ or CD8+ T cells sorted from blood, collected in a trial of the OX40 agonist ivuxolimab. V usage is TRBV2 and J usage is TRBJ1-1; D gene uncertain. This TCR came from an adult with an advanced solid tumor such as melanoma, head and neck, liver or kidney cancer. The CDR3 DNA is TGTGCCAGCAGTGAAGTAAGGGCCGCTGAAGCTTTCTTT. It encodes CASSEVRAAEAFF.